The sequence of this T cell receptor (beta chain) was determined in a study of cytomegalovirus exposure and HLA in healthy donors. The study, taken as a whole, reports: There were reportedly fewer N-insertions in an Asian-associated ancestry cluster than the roughly 680-donor mean, in a later analysis. In a later analysis, specific HLA alleles were associated with 15,000 to 20,000 TCR beta sequences at a 0.05 false discovery rate.

PCR used 60 Vbeta primers and 13 Jbeta primers. Clones were read by immunoSEQ multiplex PCR, and TCRdb kept only the in-frame ones, dropping some. The sample lists 90,000 to 120,000 clones; 82% were seen once. Regarding this clone: Its cognate antigen is unknown. Additional DNA sequences in this sample encode the identical CDR3.

Germline V gene sequence: CDR1 SGHRS, CDR2 YFSETQ. The CDR3 length is 14 residues. The V gene end was trimmed by 0 bases and the J gene end by 8 bases; junction bases not matched to a gene: 5. The chain recombines TRBV5-1 with TRBJ1-2, with TRBD1 matching 9 bases. Material for sequencing was PBMCs. This TCR derives from a man under 40 in good health and CMV-seropositive. CDR3 DNA sequence: TGCGCCAGCAGCTTGGCGGACAGGGGTTACGGCTACACCTTC. Encoded protein: CASSLADRGYGYTF.